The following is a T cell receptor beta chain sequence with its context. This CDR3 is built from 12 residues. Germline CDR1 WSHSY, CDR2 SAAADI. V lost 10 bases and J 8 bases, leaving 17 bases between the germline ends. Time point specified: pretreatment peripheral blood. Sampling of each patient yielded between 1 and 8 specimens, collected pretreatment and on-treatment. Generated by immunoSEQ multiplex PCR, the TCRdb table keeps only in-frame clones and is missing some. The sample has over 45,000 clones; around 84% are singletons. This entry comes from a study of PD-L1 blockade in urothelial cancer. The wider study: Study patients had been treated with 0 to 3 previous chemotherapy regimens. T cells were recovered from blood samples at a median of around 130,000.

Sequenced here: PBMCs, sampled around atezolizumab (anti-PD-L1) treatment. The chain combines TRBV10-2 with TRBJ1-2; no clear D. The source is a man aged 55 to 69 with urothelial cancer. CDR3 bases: TGCGCCACCGGACTCCGACTATCCGGCTACACCTTC. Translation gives CATGLRLSGYTF.